The clone carrying this TCR beta chain has a handful of counts. Study processing details: Reference gene primers were amplified, and this amplification served to estimate nucleated cell counts. Assay used: immunoSEQ multiplex PCR; TCRdb lists only in-frame clones, some missing. Clone size and the V and J calls come from that table; the DNA yielded D and trimming. The table has around 260,000 clones, roughly 90% seen once. The CDR3 has 14 residues. The germline V and J ends were trimmed by 2 bases and 3 bases, with 11 bases remaining between them. Looked up from germline, CDR1 is KGHSH and CDR2 is LQKENI. This record comes from a study of blood T cell repertoires in COVID-19. Study at large: Samples of COVID-19 (acute and convalescent) were obtained from the United States, Italy and Spain.

The sequence came from a young man with acute or convalescent COVID-19. The sample was peripheral blood. The chain is built from TRBV18 and TRBJ2-7, with D perhaps TRBD1 (6 bases). The CDR3 sequence: CASSPVQGNYEQYF. CDR3 DNA sequence: TGTGCCAGCTCACCAGTCCAGGGGAACTACGAGCAGTACTTC.